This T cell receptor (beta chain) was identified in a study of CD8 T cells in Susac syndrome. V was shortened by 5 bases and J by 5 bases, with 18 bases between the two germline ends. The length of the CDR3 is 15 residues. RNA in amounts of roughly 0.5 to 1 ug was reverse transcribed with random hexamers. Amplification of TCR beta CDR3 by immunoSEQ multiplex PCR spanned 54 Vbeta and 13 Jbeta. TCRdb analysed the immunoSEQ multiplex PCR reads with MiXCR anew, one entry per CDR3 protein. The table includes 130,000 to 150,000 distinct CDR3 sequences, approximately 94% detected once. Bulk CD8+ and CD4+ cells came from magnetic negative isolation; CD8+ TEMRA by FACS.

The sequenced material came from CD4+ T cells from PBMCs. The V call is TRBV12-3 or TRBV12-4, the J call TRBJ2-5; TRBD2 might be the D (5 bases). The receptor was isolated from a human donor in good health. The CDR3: CASSLRTTPGETQYF. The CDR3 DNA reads TGTGCCAGCAGTCTCCGGACCACCCCGGGGGAGACCCAGTACTTC.